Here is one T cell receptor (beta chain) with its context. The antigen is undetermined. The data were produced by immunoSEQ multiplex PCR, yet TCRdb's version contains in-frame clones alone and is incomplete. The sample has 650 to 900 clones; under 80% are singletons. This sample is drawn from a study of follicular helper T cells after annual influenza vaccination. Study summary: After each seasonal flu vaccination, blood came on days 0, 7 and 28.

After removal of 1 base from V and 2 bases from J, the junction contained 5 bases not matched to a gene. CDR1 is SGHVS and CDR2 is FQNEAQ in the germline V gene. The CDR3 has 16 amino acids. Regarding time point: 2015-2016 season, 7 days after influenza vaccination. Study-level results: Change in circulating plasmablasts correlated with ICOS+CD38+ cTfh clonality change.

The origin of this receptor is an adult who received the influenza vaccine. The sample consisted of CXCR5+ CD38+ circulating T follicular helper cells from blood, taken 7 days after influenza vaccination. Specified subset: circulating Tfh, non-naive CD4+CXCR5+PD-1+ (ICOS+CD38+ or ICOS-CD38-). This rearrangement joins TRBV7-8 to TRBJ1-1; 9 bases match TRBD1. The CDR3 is CASSLGGTGKNTEAFF. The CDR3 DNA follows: TGTGCCAGCAGCTTAGGTGGGACAGGGAAAAACACTGAAGCTTTCTTT.